This passage covers 8 T cell receptor beta chains from one sample sequenced in a study of cytomegalovirus exposure and HLA in healthy donors. Libraries were prepared by immunoSEQ multiplex PCR; TCRdb keeps only in-frame clonotypes and omits some of them. The sample lists 60,000 to 85,000 clones; around 94% were seen once. The sequenced sample was PBMCs. These receptors were collected from a man aged 18 to 30 in good health and CMV-seropositive.

The CDR3 loop is CASSPQTGQNTEAFF. As DNA, the CDR3 is TGTGCCAGCAGTCCACAGACGGGACAGAACACTGAAGCTTTCTTT. The genes are TRBV28 and TRBJ1-1; a possible D gene is TRBD1 (6 bases). The V end lost 5 bases, the J end lost 1 base, and 14 bases lay between the germline ends. The CDR3 is 15 amino acids. Germline V gene lookup returns CDR1 MDHEN and CDR2 SYDVKM.

The DNA for the CDR3 is TGTGCCATCGGGAGGGACACTGAAGCTTTCTTT. Its protein is CAIGRDTEAFF. This chain links TRBV10-3 with TRBJ1-1; D remains unclear. Trimming left V 8 bases short and J 3 bases short, with 7 bases between. The CDR3 sequence is 11 residues long. CDR1 and CDR2 from the germline V gene are ENHRY and SYGVKD.

This chain links TRBV30 with TRBJ1-1, with a tentative D call TRBD1 (6 bases). The CDR3 loop spans 14 amino acids. Deletions cut 6 bases from V and 3 bases from J, with 17 bases between. Germline lookup yields CDR1 GTSNPN and CDR2 SVGIG (reference sequence). As DNA, the CDR3 is TGTGCCTGCAATATTCACAGGGCTGACACTGAAGCTTTCTTT. Translating it yields CACNIHRADTEAFF.

This sequence joins TRBV30 and TRBJ1-1; D unclear. Germline loops: CDR1 GTSNPN, CDR2 SVGIG (reference sequence). The CDR3 has 12 amino acids. Trimming took 2 bases from V and 6 from J, leaving 10 bases between them. The DNA for the CDR3 is TGTGCCTGGAGTACTAGATCCGCTGAAGCTTTCTTT. It translates to CAWSTRSAEAFF.

V usage is TRBV6-5 and J usage is TRBJ1-5, with D maybe TRBD1 (6 bases). Germline CDR1 MNHEY, CDR2 SVGAGI. The CDR3 spans 15 residues. The ends were cut back, 5 bases at V and 10 bases at J, with 21 bases in the middle. The chain's CDR3 is CASSLTAPGGLPQHF. For the CDR3, the DNA is TGTGCCAGCAGTCTAACCGCGCCGGGGGGGCTACCCCAGCATTTT.

The chain employs TRBV7-3 and TRBJ2-3, with 7 bases aligning to TRBD1. Trimming cost V 0 bases and J 3 bases; bases outside gene matches: 6. The CDR3 consists of 16 residues. Germline lookup yields CDR1 SGHTA and CDR2 FQGTGA. CDR3 residues: CASSLTGGTGTDTQYF. In DNA, the CDR3 is TGTGCCAGCAGCTTAACAGGGGGCACGGGAACAGATACGCAGTATTTT.

The chain combines TRBV27 with TRBJ1-5, with 7 nucleotides matching TRBD1. After removal of 5 bases from V and 5 bases from J, the junction contained 6 bases not matched to a gene. The V gene's germline CDR1 is MNHEY and CDR2 SMNVEV (reference sequence). This CDR3 spans 14 amino acids. The CDR3 loop reads CASSPRTGDQPQHF. The CDR3 nucleotides read TGTGCCAGCAGTCCCAGGACAGGAGATCAGCCCCAGCATTTT.

The gene calls are TRBV5-4 and TRBJ2-1; no reliable D call. CDR3 length: 13 residues. V was trimmed by 2 bases and J by 12 bases, leaving 15 bases between them. Germline V lookup: CDR1 SGHNT, CDR2 YYREEE (reference sequence). The CDR3 region is CASSFNLVVGQFF. Here the CDR3 DNA reads TGTGCCAGCAGCTTCAATCTTGTGGTCGGGCAGTTCTTC. The complete variable domain, with remaining parts taken from reference TRBV5-4 and TRBJ2-1, reads ETGVTQSPTHLIKTRGQQVTLRCSSQSGHNTVSWYQQALGQGPQFIFQYYREEENGRGNFPPRFSGLQFPNYSSELNVNALELDDSALYLCASSFNLVVGQFFGPGTRLTVL.